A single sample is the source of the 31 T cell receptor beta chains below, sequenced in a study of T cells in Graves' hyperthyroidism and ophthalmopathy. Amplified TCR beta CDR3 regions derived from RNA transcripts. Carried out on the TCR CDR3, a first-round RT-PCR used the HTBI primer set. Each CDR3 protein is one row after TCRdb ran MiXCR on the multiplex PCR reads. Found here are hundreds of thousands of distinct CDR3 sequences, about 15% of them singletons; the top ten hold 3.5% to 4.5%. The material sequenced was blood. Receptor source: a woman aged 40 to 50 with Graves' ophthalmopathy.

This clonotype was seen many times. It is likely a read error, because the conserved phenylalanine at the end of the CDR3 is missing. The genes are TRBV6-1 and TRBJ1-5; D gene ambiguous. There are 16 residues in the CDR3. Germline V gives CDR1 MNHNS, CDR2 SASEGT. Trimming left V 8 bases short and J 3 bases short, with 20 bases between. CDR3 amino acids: CASRNSHSRLNQPQHL. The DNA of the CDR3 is TGTGCCAGCCGGAACTCTCACTCACGCCTCAATCAGCCCCAGCATCTT.

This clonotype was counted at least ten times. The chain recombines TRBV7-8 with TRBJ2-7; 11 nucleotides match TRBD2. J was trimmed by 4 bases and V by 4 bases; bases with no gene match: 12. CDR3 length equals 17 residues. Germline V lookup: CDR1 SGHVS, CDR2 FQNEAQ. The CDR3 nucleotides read TGTGCCAGCAGCTCCCAGCTTAGCGGGAGGGCCCTTTACGAGCAGTACTTC. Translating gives CASSSQLSGRALYEQYF.

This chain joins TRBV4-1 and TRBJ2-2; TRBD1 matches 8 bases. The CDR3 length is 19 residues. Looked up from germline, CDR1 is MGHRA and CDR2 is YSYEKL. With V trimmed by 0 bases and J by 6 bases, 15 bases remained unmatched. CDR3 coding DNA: TGCGCCAGCAGCCAAGATCCCGCCCCGACAGGGGTTCTAGCCGGGGAGCTGTTTTTT. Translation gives CASSQDPAPTGVLAGELFF.

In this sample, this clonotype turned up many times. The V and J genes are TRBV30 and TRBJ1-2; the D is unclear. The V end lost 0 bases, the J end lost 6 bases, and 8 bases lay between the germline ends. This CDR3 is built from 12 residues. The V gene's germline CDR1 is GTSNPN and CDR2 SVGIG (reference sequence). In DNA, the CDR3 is TGTGCCTGGAGTGTGGAAGGAGATGGCTACACCTTC. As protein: CAWSVEGDGYTF.

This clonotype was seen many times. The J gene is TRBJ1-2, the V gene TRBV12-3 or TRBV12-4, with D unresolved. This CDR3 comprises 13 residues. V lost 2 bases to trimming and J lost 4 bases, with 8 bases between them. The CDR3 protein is CASSLSQVYGYTF. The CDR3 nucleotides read TGTGCCAGCAGTTTATCTCAGGTCTATGGCTACACCTTC.

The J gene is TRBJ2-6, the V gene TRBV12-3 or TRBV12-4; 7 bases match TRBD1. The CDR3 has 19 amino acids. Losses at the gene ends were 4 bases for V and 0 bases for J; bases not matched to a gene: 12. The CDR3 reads CASSSKWDSGPSGANVLTF. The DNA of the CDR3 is TGTGCCAGCAGTTCGAAGTGGGACAGCGGTCCCTCTGGGGCCAACGTCCTGACTTTC.

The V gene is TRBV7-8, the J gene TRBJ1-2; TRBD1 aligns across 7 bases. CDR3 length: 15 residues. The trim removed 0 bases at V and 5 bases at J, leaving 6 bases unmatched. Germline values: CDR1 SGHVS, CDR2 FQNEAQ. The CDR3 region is CASSLAGQSKYGYTF. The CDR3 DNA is TGTGCCAGCAGCTTAGCGGGACAGTCGAAGTATGGCTACACCTTC.

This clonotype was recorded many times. CDR3 nucleotides: TGTGCCAGCAGTTTAGAAATAGCGGGAGGGCGGACCGGGGAGCTGTTTTTT. This translates into CASSLEIAGGRTGELFF. The chain carries TRBV12-3 or TRBV12-4 and TRBJ2-2; TRBD2 matches 11 bases. There are 17 residues in the CDR3. Unmatched junction bases numbered 6, after V lost 1 base and J lost 5 bases.

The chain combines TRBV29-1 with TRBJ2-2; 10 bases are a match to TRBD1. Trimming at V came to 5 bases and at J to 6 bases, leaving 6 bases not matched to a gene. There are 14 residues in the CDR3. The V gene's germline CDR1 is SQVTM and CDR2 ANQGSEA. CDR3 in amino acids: CSVTDRGLAGELFF. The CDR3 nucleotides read TGCAGCGTTACGGACAGGGGGTTGGCCGGGGAGCTGTTTTTT.

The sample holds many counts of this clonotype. The CDR3 region has the DNA TGTGCCAGCAGTTACGGGGACGGGACCTACGAGCAGTACTTC. Translating it yields CASSYGDGTYEQYF. The chain couples TRBV6-5 to TRBJ2-7, with D perhaps assigned TRBD1 or TRBD2 (5 bases each). Germline V gene data show CDR1 as MNHEY and CDR2 as SVGAGI. V lost 2 bases and J lost 2, with 10 bases in between. The length of the CDR3 is 14 residues.

CDR3 coding DNA: TGTGCCAGCAGTCCCTATCCCGACAGGGATTCGAGTGAGCAGTACTTC. Translation: CASSPYPDRDSSEQYF. The chain combines TRBV6-1 with TRBJ2-7; 7 bases align to TRBD1. V lost 5 bases to trimming and J lost 7 bases; unmatched junction nucleotides: 17. The CDR3 has 16 amino acids. Germline CDR1 reads MNHNS; CDR2 reads SASEGT.

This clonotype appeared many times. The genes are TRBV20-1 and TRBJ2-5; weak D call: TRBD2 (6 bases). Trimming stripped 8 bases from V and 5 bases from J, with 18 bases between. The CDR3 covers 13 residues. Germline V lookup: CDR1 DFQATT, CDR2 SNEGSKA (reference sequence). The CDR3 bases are TGCAGTCCGCTTTCGAGGGAGGTGGAGACCCAGTACTTC. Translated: CSPLSREVETQYF.

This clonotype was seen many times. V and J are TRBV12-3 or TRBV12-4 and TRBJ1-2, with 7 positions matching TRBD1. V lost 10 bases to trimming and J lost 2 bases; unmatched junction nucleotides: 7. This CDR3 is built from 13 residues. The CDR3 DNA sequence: TGTGCCACCAGGGGGGATTTGAACTATGGCTACACCTTC. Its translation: CATRGDLNYGYTF.

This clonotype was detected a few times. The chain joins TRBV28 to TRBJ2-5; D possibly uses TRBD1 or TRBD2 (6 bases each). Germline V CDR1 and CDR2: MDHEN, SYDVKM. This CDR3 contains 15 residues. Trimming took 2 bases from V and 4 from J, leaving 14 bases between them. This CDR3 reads CASSLRGPGAETQYF. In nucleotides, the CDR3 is TGTGCCAGCAGTTTACGAGGGCCGGGGGCAGAGACCCAGTACTTC. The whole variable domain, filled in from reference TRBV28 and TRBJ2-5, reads DVKVTQSSRYLVKRTGEKVFLECVQDMDHENMFWYRQDPGLGLRLIYFSYDVKMKEKGDIPEGYSVSREKKERFSLILESASTNQTSMYLCASSLRGPGAETQYFGPGTRLLVL.

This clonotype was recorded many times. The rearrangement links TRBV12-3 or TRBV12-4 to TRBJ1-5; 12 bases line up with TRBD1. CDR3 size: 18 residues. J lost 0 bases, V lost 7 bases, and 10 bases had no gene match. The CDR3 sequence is CASTSGTGGPYSNQPQHF. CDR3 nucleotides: TGTGCCAGCACTTCCGGGACAGGGGGCCCCTATAGCAATCAGCCCCAGCATTTT.

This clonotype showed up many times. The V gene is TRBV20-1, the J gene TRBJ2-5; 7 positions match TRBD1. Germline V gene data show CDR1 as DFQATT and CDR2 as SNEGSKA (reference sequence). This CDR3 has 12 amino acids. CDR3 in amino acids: CSGTVSQETQYF. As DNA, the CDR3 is TGCAGCGGGACAGTATCACAAGAGACCCAGTACTTC.

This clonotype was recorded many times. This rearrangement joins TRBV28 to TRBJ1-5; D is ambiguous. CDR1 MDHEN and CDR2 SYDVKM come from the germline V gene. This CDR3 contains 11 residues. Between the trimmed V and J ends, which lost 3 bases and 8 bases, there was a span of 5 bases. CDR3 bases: TGTGCCAGCAGTTTTGTCAAGCCCCAGCATTTT. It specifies CASSFVKPQHF. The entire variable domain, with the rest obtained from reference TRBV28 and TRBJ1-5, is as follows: DVKVTQSSRYLVKRTGEKVFLECVQDMDHENMFWYRQDPGLGLRLIYFSYDVKMKEKGDIPEGYSVSREKKERFSLILESASTNQTSMYLCASSFVKPQHFGDGTRLSIL.

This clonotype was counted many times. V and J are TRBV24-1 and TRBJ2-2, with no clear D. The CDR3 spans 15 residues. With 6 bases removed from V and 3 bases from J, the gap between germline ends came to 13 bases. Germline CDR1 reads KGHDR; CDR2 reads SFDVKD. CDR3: CATSSRLSYTGELFF. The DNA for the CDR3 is TGTGCCACCAGTTCGCGGTTGTCCTACACCGGGGAGCTGTTTTTT.

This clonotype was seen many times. CDR3 protein: CASSISSGSEQYF. Written as DNA, the CDR3 is TGTGCCAGTAGTATCTCAAGCGGGAGCGAGCAGTACTTC. The chain is built from TRBV19 and TRBJ2-7; TRBD2 matches at 8 bases. From germline, CDR1 is LNHDA and CDR2 SQIVND (reference sequence). J gave up 6 bases and V 3 bases, and 4 bases lay outside the gene matches. This CDR3 spans 13 amino acids.

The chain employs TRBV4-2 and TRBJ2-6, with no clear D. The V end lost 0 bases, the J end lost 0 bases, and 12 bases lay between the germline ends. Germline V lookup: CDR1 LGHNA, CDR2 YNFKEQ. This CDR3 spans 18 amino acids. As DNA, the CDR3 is TGTGCCAGCAGCCAAGATATTGTGCGCAACTCTGGGGCCAACGTCCTGACTTTC. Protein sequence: CASSQDIVRNSGANVLTF.

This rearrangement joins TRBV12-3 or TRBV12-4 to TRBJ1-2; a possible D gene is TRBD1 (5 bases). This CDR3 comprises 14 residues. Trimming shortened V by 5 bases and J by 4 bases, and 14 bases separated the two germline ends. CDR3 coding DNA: TGTGCCAGCAGTGGACCGGGACTGCGCTATGGCTACACCTTC. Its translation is CASSGPGLRYGYTF.

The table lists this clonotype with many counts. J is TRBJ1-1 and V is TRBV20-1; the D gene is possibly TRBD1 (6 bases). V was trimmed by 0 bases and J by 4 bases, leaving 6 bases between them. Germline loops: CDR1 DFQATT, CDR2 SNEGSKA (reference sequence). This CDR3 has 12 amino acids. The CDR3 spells CSAREQGTEAFF. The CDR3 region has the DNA TGCAGTGCTAGAGAACAGGGCACTGAAGCTTTCTTT.

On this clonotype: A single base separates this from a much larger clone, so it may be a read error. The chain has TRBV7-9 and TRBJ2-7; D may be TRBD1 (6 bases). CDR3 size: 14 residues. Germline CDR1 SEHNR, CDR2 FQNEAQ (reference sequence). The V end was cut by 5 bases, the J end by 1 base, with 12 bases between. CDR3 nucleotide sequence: TGTGCCAGCAGCCCCTGGACAGCGTCCTACGAGCAGTACTTC. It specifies CASSPWTASYEQYF.

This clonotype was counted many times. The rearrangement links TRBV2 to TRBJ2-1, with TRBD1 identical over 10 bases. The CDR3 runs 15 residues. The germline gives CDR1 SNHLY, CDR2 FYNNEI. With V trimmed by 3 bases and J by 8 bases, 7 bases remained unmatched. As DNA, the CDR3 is TGTGCCAGCAGTGACGAGGGACAGGGGTATGATGAGCAGTTCTTC. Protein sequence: CASSDEGQGYDEQFF. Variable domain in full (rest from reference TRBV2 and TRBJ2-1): EPEVTQTPSHQVTQMGQEVILRCVPISNHLYFYWYRQILGQKVEFLVSFYNNEISEKSEIFDDQFSVERPDGSNFTLKIRSTKLEDSAMYFCASSDEGQGYDEQFFGPGTRLTVL.

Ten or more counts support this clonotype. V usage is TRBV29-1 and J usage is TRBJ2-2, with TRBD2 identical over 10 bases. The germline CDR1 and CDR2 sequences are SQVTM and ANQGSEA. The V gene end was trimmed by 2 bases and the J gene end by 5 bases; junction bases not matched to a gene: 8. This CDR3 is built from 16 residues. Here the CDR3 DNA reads TGCAGCGTTGAATCGTGGCTAGCGGGAGAGACCGGGGAGCTGTTTTTT. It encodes CSVESWLAGETGELFF.

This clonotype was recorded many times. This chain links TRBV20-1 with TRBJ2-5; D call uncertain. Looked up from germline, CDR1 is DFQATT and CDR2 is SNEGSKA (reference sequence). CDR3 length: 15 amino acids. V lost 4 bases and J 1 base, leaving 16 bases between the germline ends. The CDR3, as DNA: TGCAGTGCTACTCCAACCGGGCGTCCCCAAGAGACCCAGTACTTC. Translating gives CSATPTGRPQETQYF.

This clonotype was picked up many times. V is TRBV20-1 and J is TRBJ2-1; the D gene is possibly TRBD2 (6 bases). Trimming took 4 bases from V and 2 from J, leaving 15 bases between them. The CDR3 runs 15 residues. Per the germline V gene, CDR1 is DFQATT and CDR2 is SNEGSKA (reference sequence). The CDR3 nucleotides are TGCAGTGCTATCGCAACGGGAGATACCTACAATGAGCAGTTCTTC. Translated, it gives CSAIATGDTYNEQFF.

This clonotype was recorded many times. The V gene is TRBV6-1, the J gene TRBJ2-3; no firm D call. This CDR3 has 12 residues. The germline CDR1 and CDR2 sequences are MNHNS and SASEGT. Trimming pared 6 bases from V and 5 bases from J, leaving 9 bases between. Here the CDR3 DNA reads TGTGCCAGCAGCCCCGTCGGAGATACGCAGTATTTT. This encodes CASSPVGDTQYF.

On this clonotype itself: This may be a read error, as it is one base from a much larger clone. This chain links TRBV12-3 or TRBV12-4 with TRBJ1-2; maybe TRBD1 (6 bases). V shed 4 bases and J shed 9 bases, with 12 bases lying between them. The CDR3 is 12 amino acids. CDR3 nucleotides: TGTGCCAGCAGTTCACAGGGAGATAGCTACACCTTC. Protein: CASSSQGDSYTF.

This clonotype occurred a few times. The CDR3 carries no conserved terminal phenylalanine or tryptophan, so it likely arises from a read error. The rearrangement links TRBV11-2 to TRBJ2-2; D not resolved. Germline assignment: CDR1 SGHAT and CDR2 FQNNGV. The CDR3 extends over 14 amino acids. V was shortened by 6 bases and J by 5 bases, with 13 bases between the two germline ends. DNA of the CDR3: TGTGCCAGCAGTCTCACTTGGAAAACCGGGGAGCTGTTTCTT. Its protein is CASSLTWKTGELFL.

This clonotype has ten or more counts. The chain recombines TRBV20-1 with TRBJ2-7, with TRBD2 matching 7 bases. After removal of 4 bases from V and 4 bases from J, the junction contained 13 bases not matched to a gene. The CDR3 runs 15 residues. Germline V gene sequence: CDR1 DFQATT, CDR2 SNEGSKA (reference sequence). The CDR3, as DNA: TGCAGTGCTATGAGGCTCGGGGGGACTGGTTACGAGCAGTACTTC. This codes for CSAMRLGGTGYEQYF.